This T cell receptor beta chain was captured in a study of CD8+ T cells in alopecia areata. For the study at large: Each day, treated patients took oral tofacitinib twice, at 5 to 10 mg per dose. Tofacitinib ran for 6 to 18 months before 6 months off drug. Study-wide findings and caveats: Lesional scalp displayed greater clonality than normal scalp, most notably in alopecia totalis/universalis.

CDR3 size: 17 residues. Germline V gene sequence: CDR1 SGHTA, CDR2 FQGNSA. J gave up 0 bases and V 6 bases, and 12 bases lay outside the gene matches. Extracted from the samples, RNA was reverse transcribed into cDNA to serve as the sequencing template. TCRdb's copy holds only in-frame clones and misses some; the assay was immunoSEQ multiplex PCR. The repertoire holds roughly 130,000 clones, with around 60% as singletons. With respect to this clone: Its antigen is unidentified.

Here the sequenced sample was CD4+ T cells sorted from blood, taken at week 0. The receptor comes from a human donor with alopecia areata. The chain uses TRBV7-2 and TRBJ1-1; 8 bases fit TRBD1. This chain's CDR3 is CASSRGQGRFMNTEAFF. For the CDR3, the DNA is TGTGCCAGCAGTCGTGGACAGGGACGTTTCATGAACACTGAAGCTTTCTTT.